Below, 14 T cell receptor beta chains from the same sample are listed, as sequenced in a study of blood T cell repertoires in COVID-19. The method was immunoSEQ multiplex PCR; TCRdb's version includes in-frame clones alone and lacks a portion of them. The sample records approximately 50,000 clones, 80% to 90% being singletons. Sample: peripheral blood. Receptor source: a human donor in a cohort sampled during active COVID-19.

This chain connects TRBV19 to TRBJ1-2, with no clear D. Germline V gene data show CDR1 as LNHDA and CDR2 as SQIVND (reference sequence). This CDR3 comprises 13 residues. V was trimmed by 5 bases and J by 4 bases, leaving 11 bases between them. The CDR3 coding sequence is TGTGCCAGTAGTCATGCCAGAGGCTATGGCTACACCTTC. Amino acid sequence: CASSHARGYGYTF.

This sequence joins TRBV14 and TRBJ2-1, with 10 bases that match TRBD2. Germline V gene lookup returns CDR1 SGHDN and CDR2 FVKESK. The CDR3 totals 18 residues. Trimming removed 0 bases from V and 7 bases from J; junction bases left unmatched: 12. In DNA form, the CDR3 reads TGTGCCAGCAGCCAAGATAGGGCTAGCGGGAGTTTGTTGAATGAGCAGTTCTTC. This sequence encodes CASSQDRASGSLLNEQFF.

The rearrangement joins TRBV7-9 to TRBJ2-2; the D gene is possibly TRBD1 (7 bases). Germline assignment: CDR1 SEHNR and CDR2 FQNEAQ (reference sequence). V was clipped by 3 bases and J by 4 bases, with 12 bases between them. The CDR3 extends over 15 amino acids. The chain's CDR3 is CASSFRQGGTGELFF. The CDR3 bases are TGTGCCAGCAGCTTCCGACAGGGAGGCACCGGGGAGCTGTTTTTT.

The chain couples TRBV28 to TRBJ2-7, with 7 bases matching TRBD1. With 6 bases clipped from V and 5 bases from J, the junction kept 16 bases outside the gene matches. Looked up from germline, CDR1 is MDHEN and CDR2 is SYDVKM. CDR3 size: 16 residues. The DNA for the CDR3 is TGTGCCAGCAGGGAGCTATCCGACAGGGTAGGTGACGAGCAGTACTTC. Protein product: CASRELSDRVGDEQYF. The variable domain in full, with the rest retrieved from reference TRBV28 and TRBJ2-7, is DVKVTQSSRYLVKRTGEKVFLECVQDMDHENMFWYRQDPGLGLRLIYFSYDVKMKEKGDIPEGYSVSREKKERFSLILESASTNQTSMYLCASRELSDRVGDEQYFGPGTRLTVT.

The V and J genes are TRBV27 and TRBJ2-7; 7 nucleotides line up with TRBD1. The CDR3 is made up of 14 amino acids. V was pared by 6 bases and J by 6 bases, with 11 bases of the junction left unmatched. Germline CDR1 MNHEY, CDR2 SMNVEV (reference sequence). CDR3 residues: CASRKGARVGEQYF. The CDR3 nucleotides are TGTGCCAGCAGGAAGGGGGCCAGGGTTGGCGAGCAGTACTTC.

This chain connects TRBV10-2 to TRBJ2-2; D may be TRBD1 (6 bases). The CDR3 spans 16 residues. With 3 bases removed from V and 4 bases from J, the gap between germline ends came to 15 bases. CDR1 and CDR2 (germline): WSHSY, SAAADI. In nucleotides, the CDR3 is TGCGCCAGCAGTGACCCCAGACAGGTGGCCACCGGGGAGCTGTTTTTT. It yields the protein CASSDPRQVATGELFF.

This clone was recorded a few times. V usage is TRBV14 and J usage is TRBJ2-1; 8 bases match TRBD1. Unmatched junction bases numbered 15, after V lost 5 bases and J lost 9 bases. The CDR3 length is 16 residues. Looked up from germline, CDR1 is SGHDN and CDR2 is FVKESK. DNA of the CDR3: TGTGCCAGCAGCTTACCTGGGACAGGAGGGGTGAGTGAGCAGTTCTTC. Encoded protein: CASSLPGTGGVSEQFF.

CDR3: CASSQEVLVGGELFF. DNA for the CDR3: TGTGCCAGCAGCCAAGAGGTGCTAGTGGGCGGGGAGCTGTTTTTT. The chain employs TRBV3-1 (or the pseudogene TRBV3-2) and TRBJ2-2; D is undetermined. This CDR3 is built from 15 residues. The germline V gene encodes CDR1 LGHDT and CDR2 YNNKEL (reference sequence). V was clipped by 0 bases and J by 7 bases, with 12 bases between them.

This chain uses TRBV18 with TRBJ2-1; no clear D. The CDR3 is 14 residues long. The V end lost 6 bases, the J end lost 7 bases, and 16 bases lay between the germline ends. The germline CDR1 and CDR2 sequences are KGHSH and LQKENI. CDR3 amino acids: CASSLVEQPNEQFF. The CDR3 DNA sequence: TGTGCCAGCTCCCTAGTCGAGCAGCCAAATGAGCAGTTCTTC.

This clone was counted once. The rearrangement joins TRBV11-2 to TRBJ2-3; 10 bases map to TRBD2. Trimming at V came to 1 base and at J to 4 bases, leaving 14 bases not matched to a gene. The CDR3 totals 19 residues. Germline assignment: CDR1 SGHAT and CDR2 FQNNGV. The CDR3 is CASSLGFLAGVGGPDTQYF. The CDR3, as DNA: TGTGCCAGCAGCTTAGGTTTCCTAGCGGGAGTGGGGGGGCCAGATACGCAGTATTTT.

The gene calls are TRBV9 and TRBJ2-1, with TRBD2 matching 7 bases. Germline V gives CDR1 SGDLS, CDR2 YYNGEE. There are 17 residues in the CDR3. V gave up 3 bases and J gave up 0 bases; unmatched junction bases: 9. The CDR3 DNA sequence: TGTGCCAGCAGCGGGGAGGGGACTCGAAGCTCCTACAATGAGCAGTTCTTC. It translates to CASSGEGTRSSYNEQFF.

The chain is built from TRBV6-2 or TRBV6-3 and TRBJ2-3; a possible D gene is TRBD1 (6 bases). This CDR3 contains 13 residues. The germline V gene encodes CDR1 MNHEY and CDR2 SVGEGT. Deletions cut 6 bases from V and 4 bases from J, with 11 bases between. The CDR3 bases are TGTGCCAGCAGCCCCACAGGGTCAGATACGCAGTATTTT. It is translated as CASSPTGSDTQYF.

The chain couples TRBV28 to TRBJ2-1, with 13 bases identical to TRBD2. V was clipped by 5 bases and J by 7 bases; unmatched bases: 5. Germline values: CDR1 MDHEN, CDR2 SYDVKM. CDR3 size: 15 residues. The CDR3 protein is CASSTRTSGRNEQFF. The CDR3 DNA sequence: TGTGCCAGCAGTACGAGGACTAGCGGGAGAAATGAGCAGTTCTTC.

This chain connects TRBV11-2 to TRBJ2-4; D is unresolved. Trimming took off 3 bases at V and 8 bases at J, with 11 bases between the two ends. There are 13 residues in the CDR3. The germline V gene has CDR1 SGHAT and CDR2 FQNNGV. Here the CDR3 DNA reads TGTGCCAGCAGCTTTAAACCGGTAGACATTCAGTACTTC. Its translation: CASSFKPVDIQYF.